This T cell receptor (beta chain) derives from a study of blood T cell repertoires in COVID-19. Original analysis: Estimation of nucleated cell counts was performed using reference gene primer amplification. Using immunoSEQ multiplex PCR, the repertoire was profiled, and TCRdb retains in-frame clones only, with some absent. V and J calls and clone size are as listed in that table; D and trimming were resolved from the DNA. The table records over 200,000 clones, around 89% of them present only once. Germline values: CDR1 ENHRY, CDR2 SYGVKD. The V gene end was trimmed by 4 bases and the J gene end by 6 bases; junction bases not matched to a gene: 9. The length of the CDR3 is 16 residues.

The source material was peripheral blood. The clonotype was recovered from a man aged 55 to 70 who had recovered from COVID-19. The rearrangement uses TRBV10-3 and TRBJ1-2, with 12 bases matching TRBD1. The CDR3 protein is CAISASGTGGADGYTF. The CDR3 nucleotides are TGTGCCATCAGTGCTTCCGGGACAGGGGGCGCCGATGGCTACACCTTC.